One and the same sample provided the 7 T cell receptor beta chains below, sequenced in a study of OX40 agonist ivuxolimab in advanced cancers. Libraries were made using the immunoSEQ multiplex PCR assay. The clones in this table, taken by TCRdb from immuneACCESS, are in-frame only. Not every clone is retained; where verified, under half of the shortfall comes from an unresolved V gene, and the cause of the rest is unknown. Recorded for this sample are about 69,000 clones; approximately 80% of them occurred a single time. The ten largest clones represent about 2.1% of the sample. Sequencing was performed on CD4+ or CD8+ T cells sorted from blood, taken in a trial of the OX40 agonist ivuxolimab. All receptors come from an adult with an advanced solid tumor such as melanoma, head and neck, liver or kidney cancer.

V gene TRBV7-9 combines with J gene TRBJ1-5; TRBD1 agrees at 7 bases. V was clipped by 3 bases and J by 5 bases; unmatched bases: 4. This CDR3 comprises 14 residues. Germline V gives CDR1 SEHNR, CDR2 FQNEAQ (reference sequence). The CDR3, as DNA: TGTGCCAGCAGCTTGACAGGGAGGCATCAGCCCCAGCATTTT. Translating gives CASSLTGRHQPQHF.

Notes on this clone: Other DNA sequences within the sample encode an identical CDR3. The chain is built from TRBV5-4 and TRBJ1-2; D ambiguous. The CDR3 is made up of 13 amino acids. V was clipped by 2 bases and J by 2 bases, with 7 bases between them. CDR1 is SGHNT and CDR2 is YYREEE in the germline V gene (reference sequence). CDR3 bases: TGTGCCAGCAGCTTCGGTCAGAACTATGGCTACACCTTC. Translation gives CASSFGQNYGYTF.

The CDR3 region is CATRPTGYAGELFF. DNA for the CDR3: TGTGCCACCAGGCCAACAGGGTATGCCGGGGAGCTGTTTTTT. This chain links TRBV28 with TRBJ2-2, with TRBD1 as a possible D gene (6 bases). The germline V gene encodes CDR1 MDHEN and CDR2 SYDVKM. The CDR3 is 14 residues long. Trimming cost V 10 bases and J 6 bases, with 18 bases left between them.

The J gene is TRBJ2-7, the V gene TRBV4-2; possible D gene TRBD1, 5 bases. Germline CDR1 is LGHNA and CDR2 is YNFKEQ. The CDR3 has 17 amino acids. Trimming cost V 1 base and J 0 bases, with 16 bases left between them. CDR3 region: CASSQVPQGSDSYEQYF. CDR3 nucleotide sequence: TGTGCCAGCAGCCAAGTACCCCAGGGTTCCGACTCCTACGAGCAGTACTTC.

The chain joins TRBV18 to TRBJ1-3; unclear D gene. The germline V gene encodes CDR1 KGHSH and CDR2 LQKENI. V lost 4 bases, J lost 0 bases, and 7 bases lay in between. This CDR3 spans 14 amino acids. The CDR3 sequence: CASSQGSSGNTIYF. CDR3 nucleotides: TGTGCCAGCTCACAAGGGAGCTCTGGAAACACCATATATTTT.

The chain joins TRBV10-3 to TRBJ1-1; no definite D call. V was clipped by 6 bases and J by 0 bases, with 8 bases between them. The length of the CDR3 is 13 residues. Looked up from germline, CDR1 is ENHRY and CDR2 is SYGVKD. The chain's CDR3 is CAIRAGLNTEAFF. CDR3 coding DNA: TGTGCCATCAGAGCAGGATTGAACACTGAAGCTTTCTTT.

The V gene is TRBV29-1, the J gene TRBJ2-2, with D maybe TRBD1 (7 bases). V shed 7 bases and J shed 3 bases, with 21 bases lying between them. The CDR3 totals 16 residues. Germline CDR1 is SQVTM and CDR2 is ANQGSEA. The CDR3 reads CSAGRRGQLDTGELFF. CDR3 sequence (DNA): TGCAGCGCGGGGAGGAGGGGGCAATTGGACACCGGGGAGCTGTTTTTT.